This T cell receptor (beta chain) was profiled in a study of CD8+ T cells in alopecia areata. General study points: Normal skin contains resident alphabeta T cells, and these are also sequenced in scalp samples.

Following extraction, RNA underwent reverse transcription to cDNA, which served as the sequencing template. Profiled with immunoSEQ multiplex PCR; TCRdb holds only in-frame clones, not every one. The table records roughly 170,000 clones, over 50% of them present only once. Alopecia areata patients gave lesional scalp punch biopsies and peripheral blood samples. CD4+ and CD8+ T cells were sorted from PBMCs. Note on this clone: Its specificity is not known.

This CDR3 contains 14 residues. Per germline, CDR1 SGDLS and CDR2 YYNGEE. Trimming removed 0 bases at V and 9 bases at J, with 13 bases between. The gene calls are TRBV9 and TRBJ2-1, with TRBD1 as a possible D gene (6 bases). Source: CD4+ T cells sorted from blood, taken at week 0. The clonotype was recovered from a human donor with alopecia areata. The DNA of the CDR3 is TGTGCCAGCAGCGTAGTACAGGGAGTCAGTGAGCAGTTCTTC. Amino acid sequence: CASSVVQGVSEQFF.